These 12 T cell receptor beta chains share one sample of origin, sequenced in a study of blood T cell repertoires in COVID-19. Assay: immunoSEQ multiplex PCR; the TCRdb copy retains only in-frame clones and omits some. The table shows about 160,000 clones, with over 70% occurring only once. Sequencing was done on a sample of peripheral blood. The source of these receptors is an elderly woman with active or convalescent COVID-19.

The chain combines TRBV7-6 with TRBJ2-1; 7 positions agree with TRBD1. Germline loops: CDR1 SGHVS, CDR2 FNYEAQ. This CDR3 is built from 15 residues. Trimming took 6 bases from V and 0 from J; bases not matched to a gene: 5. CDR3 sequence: CASRPTGDSYNEQFF. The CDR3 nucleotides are TGTGCCAGCAGACCAACAGGGGACTCCTACAATGAGCAGTTCTTC.

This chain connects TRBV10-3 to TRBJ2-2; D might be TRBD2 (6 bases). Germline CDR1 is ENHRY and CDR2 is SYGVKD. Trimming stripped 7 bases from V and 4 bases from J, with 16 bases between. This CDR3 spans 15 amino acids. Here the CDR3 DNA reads TGTGCCATCATGGCAAGCCCAGCGGGCACCGGGGAGCTGTTTTTT. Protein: CAIMASPAGTGELFF.

CDR3 residues: CASSVDSGGAGETQYF. The CDR3 region has the DNA TGTGCCAGCAGCGTAGATAGCGGGGGGGCCGGGGAGACCCAGTACTTC. This chain connects TRBV9 to TRBJ2-5; 11 bases map to TRBD2. The V gene end was trimmed by 0 bases and the J gene end by 5 bases; junction bases not matched to a gene: 6. The CDR3 is 16 residues long. Germline V CDR1 and CDR2: SGDLS, YYNGEE. Using reference TRBV9 and TRBJ2-5 for the parts outside the CDR3, the full variable domain is DSGVTQTPKHLITATGQRVTLRCSPRSGDLSVYWYQQSLDQGLQFLIQYYNGEERAKGNILERFSAQQFPDLHSELNLSSLELGDSALYFCASSVDSGGAGETQYFGPGTRLLVL.

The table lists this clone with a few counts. CDR3 nucleotide sequence: TGTGCCAGTAGCAACCTGGGGCTTAGCAATCAGCCCCAGCATTTT. This encodes CASSNLGLSNQPQHF. The chain recombines TRBV19 with TRBJ1-5; D might be TRBD1 (5 bases). Germline CDR1 reads LNHDA; CDR2 reads SQIVND (reference sequence). With 6 bases removed from V and 0 bases from J, the gap between germline ends came to 12 bases. The CDR3 sequence is 15 residues long.

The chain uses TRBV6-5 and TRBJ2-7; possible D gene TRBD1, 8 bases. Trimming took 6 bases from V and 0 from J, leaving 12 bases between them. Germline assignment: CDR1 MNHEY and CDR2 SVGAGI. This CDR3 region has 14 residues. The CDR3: CASSYRGGSYEQYF. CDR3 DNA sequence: TGTGCCAGCAGCTACAGGGGGGGCTCCTACGAGCAGTACTTC.

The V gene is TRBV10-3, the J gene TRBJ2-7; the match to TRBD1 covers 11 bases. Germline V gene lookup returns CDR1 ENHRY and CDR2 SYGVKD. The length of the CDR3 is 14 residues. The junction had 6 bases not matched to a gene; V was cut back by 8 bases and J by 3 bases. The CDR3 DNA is TGTGCCATCGCCGGGACAGGGGGTATCTACGAGCAGTACTTC. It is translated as CAIAGTGGIYEQYF.

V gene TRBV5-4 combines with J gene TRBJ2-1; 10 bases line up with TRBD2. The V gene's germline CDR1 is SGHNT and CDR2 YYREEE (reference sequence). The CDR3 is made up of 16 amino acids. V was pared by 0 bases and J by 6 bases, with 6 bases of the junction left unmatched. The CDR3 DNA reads TGTGCCAGCAGCTTGGTCTTCAGCGGGGGGGGCAATGAGCAGTTCTTC. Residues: CASSLVFSGGGNEQFF. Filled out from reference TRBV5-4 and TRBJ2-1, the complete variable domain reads ETGVTQSPTHLIKTRGQQVTLRCSSQSGHNTVSWYQQALGQGPQFIFQYYREEENGRGNFPPRFSGLQFPNYSSELNVNALELDDSALYLCASSLVFSGGGNEQFFGPGTRLTVL.

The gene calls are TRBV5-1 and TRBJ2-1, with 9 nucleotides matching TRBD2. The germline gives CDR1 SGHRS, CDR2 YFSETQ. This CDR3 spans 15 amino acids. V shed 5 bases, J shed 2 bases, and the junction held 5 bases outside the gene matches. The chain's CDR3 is CASSLSGGTYNEQFF. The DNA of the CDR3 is TGCGCCAGCAGTCTTAGCGGGGGTACCTACAATGAGCAGTTCTTC. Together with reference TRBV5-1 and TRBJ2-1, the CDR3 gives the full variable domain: KAGVTQTPRYLIKTRGQQVTLSCSPISGHRSVSWYQQTPGQGLQFLFEYFSETQRNKGNFPGRFSGRQFSNSRSEMNVSTLELGDSALYLCASSLSGGTYNEQFFGPGTRLTVL.

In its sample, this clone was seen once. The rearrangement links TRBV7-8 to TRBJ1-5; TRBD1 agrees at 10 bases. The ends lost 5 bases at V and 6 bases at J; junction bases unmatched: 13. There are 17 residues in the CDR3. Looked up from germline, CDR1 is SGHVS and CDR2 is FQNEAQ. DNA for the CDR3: TGTGCCAGCAGCAGACCCCCGGGACAGGGGACGGGTCAGCCCCAGCATTTT. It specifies CASSRPPGQGTGQPQHF.

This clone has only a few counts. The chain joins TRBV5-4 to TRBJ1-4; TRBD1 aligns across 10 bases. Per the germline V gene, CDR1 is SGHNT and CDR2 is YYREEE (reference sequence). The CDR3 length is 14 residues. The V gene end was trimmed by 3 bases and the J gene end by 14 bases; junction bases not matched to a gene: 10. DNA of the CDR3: TGTGCCAGCAGCTCTAACGATGACAGGGGGCGGCTGTTTTTT. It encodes CASSSNDDRGRLFF.

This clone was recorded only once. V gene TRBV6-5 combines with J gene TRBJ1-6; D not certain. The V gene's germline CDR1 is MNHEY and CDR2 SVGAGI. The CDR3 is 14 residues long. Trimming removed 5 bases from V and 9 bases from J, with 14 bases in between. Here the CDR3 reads CASSPPGVASPLHF. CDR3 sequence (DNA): TGTGCCAGCAGTCCGCCCGGGGTAGCTTCACCCCTCCACTTT.

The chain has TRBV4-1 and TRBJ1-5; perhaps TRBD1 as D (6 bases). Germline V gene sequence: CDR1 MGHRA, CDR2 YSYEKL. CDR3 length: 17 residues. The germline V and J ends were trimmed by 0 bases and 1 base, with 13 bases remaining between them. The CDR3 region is CASSQDGTSPSNQPQHF. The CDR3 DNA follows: TGCGCCAGCAGCCAAGATGGGACAAGCCCCAGCAATCAGCCCCAGCATTTT.